These 24 T cell receptor beta chains originate from one sample sequenced in a study of breast tumors, draining lymph nodes, adjacent tissues. TCRdb reprocessed the multiplex PCR reads via MiXCR and lists one record per CDR3 protein. In the table there are more than 20,000 distinct CDR3 sequences, roughly 58% of which are singletons. The sequenced sample consisted of breast tumor tissue. The receptors were gathered from a female donor with breast cancer. Some clones in this sample may be carry-over from other donors' samples.

This clonotype occurred many times. A much larger clone lies a single base off, so this may be a read error. This chain connects TRBV6-6 to TRBJ1-4, with 7 bases that match TRBD1. The CDR3 has 14 amino acids. V gave up 8 bases and J gave up 8 bases; unmatched junction bases: 11. Germline CDR1 and CDR2: MNHNY and SVGAGI (reference sequence). CDR3 sequence reads: CASFPGGSREKLFF. The DNA of the CDR3 is TGTGCCAGCTTCCCAGGGGGATCGCGGGAAAAACTGTTTTTT.

This clonotype rates as medium-sized (0.01 to 0.1%). The J gene is TRBJ1-6, the V gene TRBV12-3 or TRBV12-4; 10 positions match TRBD1. This CDR3 has 18 amino acids. With 1 base clipped from V and 5 bases from J, the junction kept 8 bases outside the gene matches. CDR3 amino acids: CASSLGQGATWDNSPLHF. CDR3 nucleotide sequence: TGTGCCAGCAGTTTAGGACAGGGGGCTACCTGGGATAATTCACCCCTCCACTTT.

This chain links TRBV25-1 with TRBJ1-2; TRBD1 might be the D (6 bases). V lost 2 bases to trimming and J lost 4 bases, with 8 bases between them. CDR1 is MGHDK, CDR2 SYGVNS, per germline. The CDR3 contains 13 residues. CDR3 in amino acids: CASSEGQRYGYTF. DNA of the CDR3: TGTGCCAGCAGTGAAGGACAGCGCTATGGCTACACCTTC.

This clonotype was observed a single time. The CDR3, as DNA: TGTGCCACCCCGCGGGGGGAGCCGGACAGTGGGACAGGGGACCCCTACGAGCAGTTCTTC. Encoded protein: CATPRGEPDSGTGDPYEQFF. This chain connects TRBV24-1 to TRBJ2-1; 10 bases match TRBD1. This CDR3 has 20 residues. Trimming took 9 bases from V and 10 from J; bases not matched to a gene: 29. Germline assignment: CDR1 KGHDR and CDR2 SFDVKD.

Ten or more counts support this clonotype. The V gene is TRBV19, the J gene TRBJ1-5; 8 bases are shared with TRBD1. Per the germline V gene, CDR1 is LNHDA and CDR2 is SQIVND (reference sequence). This CDR3 is 15 amino acids long. V dropped 6 bases and J dropped 2; count of bases not matched to a gene: 6. CDR3: CASRKPGGGNQPQHF. As DNA, the CDR3 is TGTGCCAGTAGAAAGCCAGGGGGCGGCAATCAGCCCCAGCATTTT.

This clonotype is labeled medium-sized. This chain uses TRBV7-2 with TRBJ2-1; possible D gene TRBD1, 6 bases. Germline V CDR1 and CDR2: SGHTA, FQGNSA. The CDR3 spans 15 residues. Trimming removed 1 base from V and 12 bases from J, with 19 bases in between. The CDR3 loop reads CASSLDGRGDGRQFF. The CDR3 bases are TGTGCCAGCAGCTTAGACGGCAGGGGCGATGGCCGGCAGTTCTTC.

This clonotype appeared once. The gene calls are TRBV19 and TRBJ2-7; 7 bases are a match to TRBD2. In germline, CDR1 is LNHDA, CDR2 SQIVND (reference sequence). The CDR3 length is 15 residues. V trimming: 3 bases; J trimming: 0 bases; junction bases outside the gene matches: 5. Written as DNA, the CDR3 is TGTGCCAGTAGTATGGGGCGGGAGAGCTCCTACGAGCAGTACTTC. Protein sequence: CASSMGRESSYEQYF.

Remarks on this clonotype: This sequence may be a read error, since a much larger clone differs from it by one base. The conserved closing phenylalanine or tryptophan is absent in this CDR3, likely reflecting a read error. The gene calls are TRBV7-9 and TRBJ1-1; possible D gene TRBD1, 5 bases. The CDR3 contains 13 residues. CDR1 and CDR2 from the germline V gene are SEHNR and FQNEAQ (reference sequence). V gave up 2 bases and J gave up 6 bases, with 10 bases separating them. The CDR3 DNA reads TGTGCCAGCAGCTTACTCCGGGGGGCTGAAGCTTTCCTT. Its protein product is CASSLLRGAEAFL.

The gene calls are TRBV11-2 and TRBJ2-1, with 7 positions matching TRBD2. The CDR3 length is 14 residues. Germline assignment: CDR1 SGHAT and CDR2 FQNNGV. V was clipped by 7 bases and J by 5 bases; unmatched bases: 8. CDR3 nucleotides: TGTGCCAGCAACCTCGGCGGGAGTCACAATGAGCAGTTCTTC. This encodes CASNLGGSHNEQFF.

This clonotype has only a few counts. The genes are TRBV4-3 and TRBJ2-3, with 16 bases lining up with TRBD2. The CDR3 consists of 17 residues. Germline-derived CDR1 and CDR2 are LGHNA and YSLEER. After removal of 4 bases from V and 3 bases from J, the junction contained 4 bases not matched to a gene. In DNA form, the CDR3 reads TGCGCCAGCAGCCTCGGGACTAGCGGGAGGGGGACAGATACGCAGTATTTT. Its translation: CASSLGTSGRGTDTQYF.

This clonotype occurred many times. The genes are TRBV5-1 and TRBJ2-4; 9 positions agree with TRBD2. Germline loops: CDR1 SGHRS, CDR2 YFSETQ. CDR3 length equals 13 residues. J lost 7 bases, V lost 8 bases, and 7 bases had no gene match. The CDR3 DNA is TGCGCCAGTTCCGCGGGGGGGCCGAACATTCAGTACTTC. Translated, it gives CASSAGGPNIQYF.

This chain connects TRBV10-3 to TRBJ2-3; no clear D. The CDR3 has 11 amino acids. V lost 3 bases and J 5 bases, leaving 3 bases between the germline ends. Per germline, CDR1 ENHRY and CDR2 SYGVKD. The CDR3 coding sequence is TGTGCCATCAGTGATTTAGATACGCAGTATTTT. Translation gives CAISDLDTQYF.

Points on this clonotype: Being one base from a much bigger clone, this may be a read error. V usage is TRBV20-1 and J usage is TRBJ1-1; D remains unclear. In germline, CDR1 is DFQATT, CDR2 SNEGSKA (reference sequence). Trimming pared 6 bases from V and 8 bases from J, leaving 16 bases between. This CDR3 has 12 amino acids. The CDR3 sequence is CSAKQLDTEAFF. The CDR3 DNA sequence: TGCAGTGCGAAACAGCTCGATACCGAAGCTTTCTTT.

V gene TRBV7-2 combines with J gene TRBJ1-3; D is undetermined. CDR1 is SGHTA, CDR2 FQGNSA, per germline. The V and J ends lost 1 base and 4 bases respectively, with 5 bases between them. The CDR3 has 13 residues. CDR3 region: CASSLVSGNTIYF. DNA for the CDR3: TGTGCCAGCAGCTTAGTTTCCGGAAACACCATATATTTT.

This chain connects TRBV14 to TRBJ2-1, with D unclear. V lost 0 bases, J lost 8 bases, and 8 bases lay in between. The CDR3 has 13 amino acids. Per germline, CDR1 SGHDN and CDR2 FVKESK. CDR3: CASSQDGSYEQFF. For the CDR3, the DNA is TGTGCCAGCAGCCAAGATGGTAGCTATGAGCAGTTCTTC.

This clonotype came up a few times. The gene calls are TRBV5-1 and TRBJ2-2; a weak D match, TRBD1 (5 bases). From germline, CDR1 is SGHRS and CDR2 YFSETQ. This CDR3 is 14 amino acids long. The V end was cut by 5 bases, the J end by 6 bases, with 14 bases between. CDR3 in amino acids: CASSPIPGSGELFF. DNA for the CDR3: TGCGCCAGCAGTCCTATCCCAGGGTCCGGGGAGCTGTTTTTT.

V and J are TRBV7-9 and TRBJ2-5; no clear D gene. This CDR3 has 11 amino acids. CDR1 is SEHNR, CDR2 FQNEAQ, per germline (reference sequence). V lost 8 bases and J 0 bases, leaving 4 bases between the germline ends. The CDR3 DNA reads TGTGCCAGCCTAGACCAAGAGACCCAGTACTTC. As protein: CASLDQETQYF.

This clonotype has ten or more counts. A read error may explain this, as a much larger clone is one base away. This chain connects TRBV11-2 to TRBJ2-3; D remains unclear. The CDR3 spans 17 residues. V was clipped by 2 bases and J by 2 bases, with 17 bases between them. CDR1 and CDR2 (germline): SGHAT, FQNNGV. The CDR3 nucleotides read TGTGCCAGCAGCTTACGTAGGTCTACCGACTCCACAGATACGCAGTATTTT. The encoded protein is CASSLRRSTDSTDTQYF.

The chain couples TRBV24-1 to TRBJ2-6, with 11 bases that match TRBD1. The CDR3 is 16 residues long. With 12 bases clipped from V and 2 bases from J, the junction kept 8 bases outside the gene matches. The germline CDR1 and CDR2 sequences are KGHDR and SFDVKD. As DNA, the CDR3 is TGTGCCGCCGTCCGGGGACAGGGGGCTGGGGCCAACGTCCTGACTTTC. It translates to CAAVRGQGAGANVLTF.

Note on this clonotype: The CDR3 does not end in the conserved phenylalanine or tryptophan, so this is likely a read error. The V and J genes are TRBV19 and TRBJ2-2, with D unclear. Per germline, CDR1 LNHDA and CDR2 SQIVND (reference sequence). This CDR3 has 14 residues. CDR3 sequence reads: CASSIDLGSGELFS. DNA of the CDR3: TGTGCCAGCAGTATAGATTTGGGAAGCGGGGAGCTGTTTTCT.

In its sample, this clonotype was seen many times. The chain joins TRBV29-1 to TRBJ2-5, with no clear D. This CDR3 is built from 11 residues. With 3 bases removed from V and 1 base from J, the gap between germline ends came to 3 bases. Per germline, CDR1 SQVTM and CDR2 ANQGSEA. CDR3 sequence: CSVETQETQYF. The CDR3 DNA sequence: TGCAGCGTTGAGACCCAAGAGACCCAGTACTTC.

This clonotype was counted ten times or more. The chain links TRBV29-1 to TRBJ1-1; the match to TRBD1 covers 9 bases. V dropped 0 bases and J dropped 0; count of bases not matched to a gene: 8. The CDR3 covers 17 residues. From germline, CDR1 is SQVTM and CDR2 ANQGSEA. CDR3: CSVEEGSTGGMNTEAFF. DNA of the CDR3: TGCAGCGTTGAAGAGGGATCGACAGGGGGAATGAACACTGAAGCTTTCTTT.

The chain joins TRBV7-2 to TRBJ2-3; D is unclear. Trimming left V 3 bases short and J 0 bases short, with 19 bases between. The length of the CDR3 is 18 residues. The V gene's germline CDR1 is SGHTA and CDR2 FQGNSA. The CDR3 sequence: CASSLERIFTTSTDTQYF. The CDR3 DNA sequence: TGTGCCAGCAGCTTGGAACGGATATTCACCACTAGCACAGATACGCAGTATTTT.

As concerns this clonotype: An end of the junction differs from the germline gene, which may be a read error. The rearrangement uses TRBV9 and TRBJ1-3; perhaps TRBD1 as D (5 bases). Germline assignment: CDR1 SGDLS and CDR2 YYNGEE. The CDR3 is 15 residues long. CDR3 protein: CASSVGRQGGNTTYF. CDR3 nucleotides: TGTGCCAGCAGCGTAGGACGGCAGGGTGGAAACACCACATATTTT.